These 23 T cell receptor beta chains share one sample of origin, sequenced in a study of blood T cell repertoires in COVID-19 (dated by TCRdb to 2020 to 2022). The library was obtained by the immunoSEQ multiplex PCR assay. TCRdb retrieved this table from immuneACCESS and kept in-frame rearrangements only. Not all clones are present; in checked studies, unresolved V genes account for under half, and no reason is known for the remainder. The sample records 110,000 to 150,000 clones, 85% to 90% of which are singletons. The ten largest account for approximately 3% of the sample. The source material was peripheral blood. These receptors all stem from a woman aged 55-70 years with active COVID-19.

CDR3 loop: CASYPQGDTEAFF. The CDR3 DNA sequence: TGTGCCAGCTACCCACAGGGCGACACTGAAGCTTTCTTT. The V and J genes are TRBV18 and TRBJ1-1; weak D call: TRBD1 (6 bases). The germline V gene encodes CDR1 KGHSH and CDR2 LQKENI. The CDR3 length is 13 residues. Trimming took off 7 bases at V and 3 bases at J, with 12 bases between the two ends.

This clone was detected a few times. The chain employs TRBV27 and TRBJ2-2; D remains ambiguous. Per germline, CDR1 MNHEY and CDR2 SMNVEV (reference sequence). The V end lost 7 bases, the J end lost 4 bases, and 10 bases lay between the germline ends. This CDR3 region has 13 residues. DNA of the CDR3: TGTGCCAGCACCGTAAGCCCCACCGGGGAGCTGTTTTTT. Translated: CASTVSPTGELFF.

The chain is built from TRBV11-3 and TRBJ2-1; 8 bases are shared with TRBD2. The V gene's germline CDR1 is SGHNT and CDR2 YENEEA. Trimming removed 3 bases from V and 5 bases from J; junction bases left unmatched: 9. CDR3 length: 16 residues. CDR3 sequence: CASSLLGLGANNEQFF. Written as DNA, the CDR3 is TGTGCCAGCAGCTTGTTGGGACTAGGAGCCAACAATGAGCAGTTCTTC.

V gene TRBV5-6 combines with J gene TRBJ2-1; a weak D match, TRBD1 (5 bases). Per the germline V gene, CDR1 is SGHDT and CDR2 is YYEEEE. The CDR3 sequence is 16 residues long. V was trimmed by 0 bases and J by 5 bases, leaving 15 bases between them. The CDR3 loop reads CASSLAGLQEDNEQFF. As DNA, the CDR3 is TGTGCCAGCAGCTTGGCCGGGTTACAGGAAGACAATGAGCAGTTCTTC.

The CDR3 sequence: CASSQGASGRAGANVLTF. As DNA, the CDR3 is TGCGCCAGCAGCCAAGGGGCTAGCGGGAGGGCTGGGGCCAACGTCCTGACTTTC. J is TRBJ2-6 and V is TRBV4-3, with TRBD2 matching 12 bases. The CDR3 totals 18 residues. J gave up 2 bases and V 1 base, and 3 bases lay outside the gene matches. Germline-derived CDR1 and CDR2 are LGHNA and YSLEER.

The chain uses TRBV27 and TRBJ2-6, with TRBD1 as a possible D gene (6 bases). The CDR3 has 15 amino acids. Deletions cut 6 bases from V and 4 bases from J, with 13 bases between. Germline lookup yields CDR1 MNHEY and CDR2 SMNVEV (reference sequence). Here the CDR3 reads CASRATGRGANVLTF. CDR3 coding DNA: TGTGCCAGCAGGGCCACAGGGCGCGGGGCCAACGTCCTGACTTTC.

This chain connects TRBV5-4 to TRBJ2-1; D not resolved. The germline gives CDR1 SGHNT, CDR2 YYREEE (reference sequence). This CDR3 is 16 amino acids long. V was trimmed by 1 base and J by 2 bases, leaving 13 bases between them. CDR3 residues: CASSLSRFATYNEQFF. The CDR3 DNA follows: TGTGCCAGCAGCTTGTCACGGTTCGCCACCTACAATGAGCAGTTCTTC. Full variable domain (remainder filled in from reference TRBV5-4 and TRBJ2-1): ETGVTQSPTHLIKTRGQQVTLRCSSQSGHNTVSWYQQALGQGPQFIFQYYREEENGRGNFPPRFSGLQFPNYSSELNVNALELDDSALYLCASSLSRFATYNEQFFGPGTRLTVL.

This clone was detected once. This chain connects TRBV20-1 to TRBJ2-2; D possibly corresponds to TRBD1 (5 bases). The V gene lost 3 bases and the J gene lost 4 bases, with 12 bases spanning the gap. Germline V CDR1 and CDR2: DFQATT, SNEGSKA (reference sequence). CDR3 size: 14 residues. The CDR3 reads CSASKGKGTGELFF. CDR3 nucleotide sequence: TGCAGTGCTAGTAAGGGGAAGGGCACCGGGGAGCTGTTTTTT.

The chain employs TRBV18 and TRBJ2-7; D is unclear. The CDR3 covers 14 residues. Trimming removed 0 bases from V and 2 bases from J, with 8 bases in between. CDR1 KGHSH and CDR2 LQKENI come from the germline V gene. The CDR3 is CASSPPNSPYEQYF. The CDR3 nucleotides are TGTGCCAGCTCACCACCGAACAGCCCCTACGAGCAGTACTTC.

This clone appeared a single time. The V and J genes are TRBV10-3 and TRBJ1-2; 8 nucleotides line up with TRBD1. Trimming took 7 bases from V and 8 from J; bases not matched to a gene: 9. There are 13 residues in the CDR3. Germline CDR1 ENHRY, CDR2 SYGVKD. The CDR3 loop is CAITPTTGVGYTF. CDR3 coding DNA: TGTGCCATCACCCCAACGACAGGGGTAGGCTACACCTTC.

The V call is TRBV7-9, the J call TRBJ2-1; TRBD2 is a possible D gene (5 bases). This CDR3 comprises 16 residues. Germline-derived CDR1 and CDR2 are SEHNR and FQNEAQ (reference sequence). With 5 bases removed from V and 4 bases from J, the gap between germline ends came to 18 bases. The CDR3 coding sequence is TGTGCCAGCAGCCCCACGGTCTCGGGAAGATACAATGAGCAGTTCTTC. Protein sequence: CASSPTVSGRYNEQFF.

J is TRBJ2-2 and V is TRBV12-5, with D possibly being TRBD2 (6 bases). Germline CDR1 and CDR2: LGHNT and FRNRAP. V lost 1 base to trimming and J lost 7 bases, with 7 bases between them. CDR3 length: 13 amino acids. CDR3 sequence: CASGLGGLGELFF. The CDR3 DNA sequence: TGTGCTAGTGGTTTGGGGGGACTCGGGGAGCTGTTTTTT.

The CDR3 reads CASSYGQGGYTF. The CDR3 coding sequence is TGTGCCAGCAGTTACGGCCAGGGTGGCTACACCTTC. The rearrangement links TRBV6-5 to TRBJ1-2, with a weak D call TRBD1 (5 bases). The CDR3 has 12 amino acids. CDR1 and CDR2 from the germline V gene are MNHEY and SVGAGI. V dropped 2 bases and J dropped 7 bases, with 8 bases sitting between them.

The chain is built from TRBV5-4 and TRBJ2-3, with D maybe TRBD2 (6 bases). Germline V CDR1 and CDR2: SGHNT, YYREEE (reference sequence). Trimming removed 0 bases from V and 2 bases from J, with 13 bases in between. The CDR3 runs to 16 residues. The CDR3 DNA reads TGTGCCAGCAGCTTGGCCACGGGAGCCAACACAGATACGCAGTATTTT. Translating it yields CASSLATGANTDTQYF.

This chain connects TRBV24-1 to TRBJ2-7; D is unresolved. The CDR3 runs to 14 residues. Germline loops: CDR1 KGHDR, CDR2 SFDVKD. V was trimmed by 2 bases and J by 7 bases, leaving 14 bases between them. The CDR3 coding sequence is TGTGCCACCAGTGATTCTTCCACCTTGCGGGAGCAGTACTTC. This gives the protein CATSDSSTLREQYF.

This clone was seen a few times. The chain recombines TRBV28 with TRBJ2-5; no reliable D call. The CDR3 has 13 amino acids. Trimming pared 7 bases from V and 4 bases from J, leaving 13 bases between. Germline V gene lookup returns CDR1 MDHEN and CDR2 SYDVKM. CDR3 nucleotide sequence: TGTGCCAGCACCCCTCGGGTAGGAGAGACCCAGTACTTC. Amino acids: CASTPRVGETQYF.

The chain couples TRBV28 to TRBJ1-4; 9 bases map to TRBD1. Germline V CDR1 and CDR2: MDHEN, SYDVKM. Losses at the gene ends were 6 bases for V and 7 bases for J; bases not matched to a gene: 18. CDR3 length: 18 residues. The CDR3 DNA sequence: TGTGCCAGCAGCTTAGGGAGTAACAGGGGGCGCCCTGGTGAAAAACTGTTTTTT. Translating gives CASSLGSNRGRPGEKLFF.

The chain is built from TRBV28 and TRBJ1-4; D is undetermined. This CDR3 has 16 residues. Trimming removed 3 bases at V and 0 bases at J, with 11 bases between. Germline CDR1 and CDR2: MDHEN and SYDVKM. The CDR3 sequence is CASSFDSGATNEKLFF. The CDR3, as DNA: TGTGCCAGCAGTTTCGACTCCGGAGCAACTAATGAAAAACTGTTTTTT.

This chain links TRBV18 with TRBJ1-4; D is unresolved. V was pared by 0 bases and J by 5 bases, with 13 bases between. Germline CDR1 and CDR2: KGHSH and LQKENI. The CDR3 length is 16 residues. DNA for the CDR3: TGTGCCAGCTCACCACCGTGGGCGCTGTCGAATGAAAAACTGTTTTTT. Encoded protein: CASSPPWALSNEKLFF.

The V gene is TRBV6-2 or TRBV6-3, the J gene TRBJ2-6; D possibly corresponds to TRBD1 (6 bases). CDR1 is MNHEY, CDR2 SVGEGT, per germline. The CDR3 runs 16 residues. V lost 5 bases and J 4 bases, leaving 15 bases between the germline ends. The CDR3 nucleotides read TGTGCCAGCAGTAATTACAGGGTATCGGGGGCCAACGTCCTGACTTTC. Residues: CASSNYRVSGANVLTF.

This clone was observed many times. V and J are TRBV15 and TRBJ1-5; D not certain. This CDR3 region has 15 residues. The germline V gene has CDR1 LNHNV and CDR2 YYDKDF (reference sequence). V lost 0 bases to trimming and J lost 7 bases, with 13 bases between them. The CDR3: CATSRDLGWQQPQHF. CDR3 in DNA: TGTGCCACCAGCAGAGATCTCGGGTGGCAACAGCCCCAGCATTTT.

This chain connects TRBV4-1 to TRBJ2-1; 10 bases are shared with TRBD1. The CDR3 contains 16 residues. The junction had 9 bases not matched to a gene; V was cut back by 4 bases and J by 6 bases. CDR1 is MGHRA, CDR2 YSYEKL, per germline. The CDR3 region has the DNA TGCGCCAGCAGCCCCCTACTGGGACAGGGGATCAATGAGCAGTTCTTC. Its translation is CASSPLLGQGINEQFF.

This chain joins TRBV30 and TRBJ2-4, with 11 bases that match TRBD1. The CDR3 is 13 amino acids. CDR1 and CDR2 (germline): GTSNPN, SVGIG (reference sequence). J gave up 8 bases and V 2 bases, and 2 bases lay outside the gene matches. The CDR3 region is CAWSSGQGDIQYF. In DNA, the CDR3 is TGTGCCTGGAGTTCGGGACAGGGGGACATTCAGTACTTC. Drawing the rest from reference TRBV30 and TRBJ2-4, the complete variable domain is SQTIHQWPATLVQPVGSPLSLECTVEGTSNPNLYWYRQAAGRGLQLLFYSVGIGQISSEVPQNLSASRPQDRQFILSSKKLLLSDSGFYLCAWSSGQGDIQYFGAGTRLSVL.